The 16 T cell receptor beta chains reported below all come from one sample, sequenced in a study of T cells in localized non-small cell lung cancer. Only in-frame clones appear in the TCRdb table, and some are missing; sequencing was by immunoSEQ multiplex PCR. Seen here are about 1,000 clones, roughly 19% observed once, and the top ten hold more than 15%. The source material was normal lung tissue next to the tumor, sampled before any cancer treatment. The receptors originated from a male donor older than 55 with stage III lung adenocarcinoma.

By share, this clone ranks as medium-sized. The chain links TRBV11-3 to TRBJ2-2, with 8 bases aligning to TRBD2. V was clipped by 2 bases and J by 4 bases; unmatched bases: 6. Germline CDR1 SGHNT, CDR2 YENEEA. The CDR3 has 16 amino acids. DNA of the CDR3: TGTGCCAGCAGCTTAATTCCAGCGGGAGCCACCGGGGAGCTGTTTTTT. It encodes CASSLIPAGATGELFF.

A few counts support this clone. The chain recombines TRBV28 with TRBJ2-1; the D is unclear. The V and J ends lost 5 bases and 4 bases respectively, with 6 bases between them. Germline V gene data show CDR1 as MDHEN and CDR2 as SYDVKM. The CDR3 runs to 12 residues. The chain's CDR3 is CASSPWYNEQFF. In DNA form, the CDR3 reads TGTGCCAGCAGTCCCTGGTACAATGAGCAGTTCTTC.

By its share, this clone is large (0.1 to 1%). The rearrangement uses TRBV29-1 and TRBJ2-1; TRBD1 agrees at 7 bases. Per the germline V gene, CDR1 is SQVTM and CDR2 is ANQGSEA. The CDR3 has 13 residues. V shed 7 bases and J 3 bases; nucleotides not matched to a gene: 6. CDR3 in amino acids: CSAQGQSYNEQFF. The CDR3 nucleotides read TGCAGCGCCCAGGGACAGAGCTACAATGAGCAGTTCTTC.

This clone was counted only a few times. The chain links TRBV18 to TRBJ1-3, with D possibly matching TRBD1 (5 bases). This CDR3 comprises 15 residues. Trimming removed 3 bases from V and 2 bases from J, with 11 bases in between. Germline CDR1 KGHSH, CDR2 LQKENI. The CDR3 coding sequence is TGTGCCAGCTCACCGGACAACAAACCTGGAAACACCATATATTTT. It encodes CASSPDNKPGNTIYF.

This chain uses TRBV11-3 with TRBJ2-1, with D perhaps TRBD1 or TRBD2 (5 bases each). Germline V gene sequence: CDR1 SGHNT, CDR2 YENEEA. V was pared by 6 bases and J by 6 bases, with 21 bases between. The CDR3 sequence is 16 residues long. CDR3 sequence: CASSSTPGTVSNEQFF. DNA for the CDR3: TGTGCCAGCAGTTCCACCCCCGGGACGGTCAGCAATGAGCAGTTCTTC.

The rearrangement joins TRBV11-3 to TRBJ2-7; TRBD2 matches 13 bases. This CDR3 has 15 amino acids. V dropped 5 bases and J dropped 4; count of bases not matched to a gene: 5. Germline V gene sequence: CDR1 SGHNT, CDR2 YENEEA. CDR3 coding DNA: TGTGCCAGCAGCCAGGGACTAGCGGGACAGTACGAGCAGTACTTC. It yields the protein CASSQGLAGQYEQYF.

The J gene is TRBJ2-2, the V gene TRBV15; 7 bases line up with TRBD2. V shed 1 base and J 3 bases; nucleotides not matched to a gene: 5. Germline V gives CDR1 LNHNV, CDR2 YYDKDF (reference sequence). The CDR3 extends over 16 amino acids. The CDR3 sequence is CATSRVAGDYTGELFF. CDR3 DNA sequence: TGTGCCACCAGCAGAGTGGCGGGAGACTACACCGGGGAGCTGTTTTTT.

In its sample, this clone is large. This chain links TRBV9 with TRBJ2-3; the D gene could be TRBD1 or TRBD2 (5 bases each). This CDR3 contains 16 residues. V was clipped by 4 bases and J by 4 bases, with 19 bases between them. The germline V gene has CDR1 SGDLS and CDR2 YYNGEE. The CDR3 DNA follows: TGTGCCAGCAGCTCAACCGGGACCCCCGGGGCAGATACGCAGTATTTT. Amino acid sequence: CASSSTGTPGADTQYF. Looking up the rest from reference TRBV9 and TRBJ2-3 gives the full variable domain: DSGVTQTPKHLITATGQRVTLRCSPRSGDLSVYWYQQSLDQGLQFLIQYYNGEERAKGNILERFSAQQFPDLHSELNLSSLELGDSALYFCASSSTGTPGADTQYFGPGTRLTVL.

This clone was recorded a few times. The chain uses TRBV6-8 and TRBJ1-1, with D possibly TRBD1 on 6 matching bases. The CDR3 loop spans 13 amino acids. Trimming cost V 7 bases and J 1 base, with 10 bases left between them. In germline, CDR1 is MNHGY, CDR2 SAAAGT. The chain's CDR3 is CASNLGQNTEAFF. In nucleotides, the CDR3 is TGTGCCAGCAACTTGGGACAGAACACTGAAGCTTTCTTT.

This chain uses TRBV14 with TRBJ1-6; D is ambiguous. The CDR3 contains 15 residues. The V gene lost 5 bases and the J gene lost 2 bases, with 10 bases spanning the gap. CDR1 is SGHDN, CDR2 FVKESK, per germline. DNA for the CDR3: TGTGCCAGCAGCGCCCGGTCACCCTATAATTCACCCCTCCACTTT. Its translation: CASSARSPYNSPLHF.

V and J are TRBV25-1 and TRBJ2-7, with a possible D match to TRBD2 (6 bases). The CDR3 loop spans 15 amino acids. Germline V gives CDR1 MGHDK, CDR2 SYGVNS. The germline V and J ends were trimmed by 4 bases and 2 bases, with 15 bases remaining between them. CDR3 bases: TGTGCCAGCAGTGCCCCGGGACTGGGGACCTACGAGCAGTACTTC. This sequence encodes CASSAPGLGTYEQYF.

This clone is labeled hyperexpanded. The chain combines TRBV5-1 with TRBJ2-3, with 7 bases aligning to TRBD1. V trimming: 4 bases; J trimming: 0 bases; junction bases outside the gene matches: 8. Germline V gene sequence: CDR1 SGHRS, CDR2 YFSETQ. CDR3 length: 16 residues. The CDR3 region is CASSDLPGQSTDTQYF. CDR3 DNA sequence: TGCGCCAGCAGCGACCTGCCGGGACAGAGCACAGATACGCAGTATTTT. The variable domain in full, with the rest retrieved from reference TRBV5-1 and TRBJ2-3, is KAGVTQTPRYLIKTRGQQVTLSCSPISGHRSVSWYQQTPGQGLQFLFEYFSETQRNKGNFPGRFSGRQFSNSRSEMNVSTLELGDSALYLCASSDLPGQSTDTQYFGPGTRLTVL.

This clone is judged large. The genes are TRBV6-8 and TRBJ2-7, with 7 bases that match TRBD2. The CDR3 runs to 15 residues. V lost 8 bases to trimming and J lost 9 bases; unmatched junction nucleotides: 19. Germline V gene lookup returns CDR1 MNHGY and CDR2 SAAAGT. CDR3 amino acids: CASGSGLVVGIVQYF. CDR3 DNA sequence: TGTGCCAGCGGATCCGGACTAGTAGTGGGTATTGTGCAGTACTTC.

The chain employs TRBV19 and TRBJ2-3, with 9 positions matching TRBD1. The V and J ends lost 5 bases and 5 bases, in that order; junction bases with no gene match: 5. Germline V lookup: CDR1 LNHDA, CDR2 SQIVND (reference sequence). CDR3 length equals 14 residues. The CDR3 protein is CASSERDREDTQYF. The DNA for the CDR3 is TGTGCCAGTAGTGAACGGGACAGGGAAGATACGCAGTATTTT.

CDR3 sequence reads: CASSPGTSSTGELFF. The CDR3 DNA is TGTGCCAGCAGCCCTGGGACTAGCAGCACCGGGGAGCTGTTTTTT. The rearrangement links TRBV11-3 to TRBJ2-2, with 9 bases lining up with TRBD2. The V and J ends lost 5 bases and 4 bases, in that order; junction bases with no gene match: 5. The CDR3 has 15 amino acids. Germline values: CDR1 SGHNT, CDR2 YENEEA.

The rearrangement uses TRBV19 and TRBJ1-1; D perhaps matches TRBD1 (5 bases). CDR3 length equals 13 residues. CDR1 is LNHDA and CDR2 is SQIVND in the germline V gene (reference sequence). The ends were cut back, 2 bases at V and 5 bases at J, with 9 bases in the middle. CDR3 sequence reads: CASSIQGWTEAFF. For the CDR3, the DNA is TGTGCCAGTAGTATACAGGGATGGACTGAAGCTTTCTTT.